A selection of T cell receptor beta chains follows, all from one sample in a study of T-cell memory formation after mild COVID-19. TCRdb fed the 5' RACE reads into MiXCR, producing one record per CDR3 protein. The sample has about 110,000 distinct CDR3 sequences; 18% are singletons. What was sequenced was PBMCs or a T cell subset sorted from them (not recorded which). Receptor source: a young man who had mild COVID-19 (a few samples of this study predate the infection). Cell type and time point are not known. Both conserved end residues are part of each CDR3. A D gene is named only where the DNA matches it firmly. Clone size is given for some rows only: seen once, a few or many times, or a class if the clone is expanded.

j_call | d_call | clone_size | v_call | cdr3_nt | cdr3_aa
TRBJ1-1 | TRBD1 | . | TRBV9 | TGTGCCAGCAGCGAGGGACAGGGGGGGAACACTGAAGCTTTCTTT | CASSEGQGGNTEAFF
TRBJ1-1 | . | few | TRBV20-1 | TGCAGTGCTGGGGGACTTTCGAACACTGAAGCTTTCTTT | CSAGGLSNTEAFF
TRBJ2-5 | TRBD1 | . | TRBV20-1 | TGCAGTGCTGTCCCCGGGACAGGACAAGAGACCCAGTACTTC | CSAVPGTGQETQYF
TRBJ2-7 | TRBD2 | few | TRBV27 | TGTGCCAGCAGTTCCGCGGGGGACTACGAGCAGTACTTC | CASSSAGDYEQYF
TRBJ2-5 | . | . | TRBV12-3/TRBV12-4 | TGTGACAGCAGTTTAGGAGAGACCCAGTACTTC | CDSSLGETQYF
TRBJ1-4 | TRBD1 | . | TRBV29-1 | TGCAGCGTTGAAGATCAGCGGACAGGAACGTATGAAAAACTGTTTTTT | CSVEDQRTGTYEKLFF
TRBJ2-7 | . | . | TRBV19 | TGTGCCAGTAGTATTTATGGGGACACGACCTACGAGCAGTACTTC | CASSIYGDTTYEQYF
TRBJ1-3 | . | . | TRBV7-2 | TGTGCCAGCAGCTTGATGGGTTCGAGCTCTGGAAACACCATATATTTT | CASSLMGSSSGNTIYF
TRBJ1-4 | . | few | TRBV7-9 | TGTGCCAGCAGCCCACCGGTAGGCCTCGGAAAACTGTTTTTT | CASSPPVGLGKLFF
TRBJ1-1 | . | few | TRBV11-2 | TGTGCCAGCAGCTCCCTAGTCGGCAGCCCTTTTGAGTTTGTCTTT | CASSSLVGSPFEFVF
TRBJ1-2 | . | . | TRBV12-3/TRBV12-4 | TGTGCCAGCAGCCGCCGGGAATCTTATGGCTACACCTTC | CASSRRESYGYTF
TRBJ1-1 | . | . | TRBV4-2 | TGTGCCAGCAGCCAAGAACGGGGATCTGAAGCTTTCTTT | CASSQERGSEAFF
TRBJ2-3 | . | . | TRBV5-1 | TGCGCCAGCAGCTCCCGTGAGGGCGCAGATACGCAGTATTTT | CASSSREGADTQYF
TRBJ2-1 | TRBD2 | few | TRBV9 | TGTGCCAGCAGCGTAAGCGGGGCGGGGGGGCCCCATGAGCAGTTCTTC | CASSVSGAGGPHEQFF
TRBJ2-5 | TRBD1 | . | TRBV7-8 | TGTGCCAGCAGCCGGCGGACAGGGCAAGAGACCCAGTACTTC | CASSRRTGQETQYF
TRBJ1-2 | . | few | TRBV19 | TGTGCCAGTAGTCCCCGGACGGGATCTTATGGCTACACCTTC | CASSPRTGSYGYTF
TRBJ2-5 | . | . | TRBV5-5 | TGTGCCAGCAGGCCGGGAAACCAAGAGACCCAGTACTTC | CASRPGNQETQYF
TRBJ2-3 | . | many | TRBV7-2 | TGTGCCAGCAGCGCACGGGGGCCAGACACAGATACGCAGTATTTT | CASSARGPDTDTQYF